This entry describes one T cell receptor beta chain. This clone appeared a few times. No cognate antigen has been identified for it. No base quality information exists; no much larger clone differs at one position. One collaborating source in Seattle enrolled patients while the patients were actively infected and followed the patients over time throughout the course of disease. The collaborating institutions used their own protocols to collect whole blood in K2EDTA tubes. Collaborator samples were shipped for TCRbeta analysis as frozen whole blood, isolated PBMCs, or DNA extracted from either sample type. From a lookup of the germline V gene, CDR1 and CDR2 are MGHRA and YSYEKL. The CDR3 starts with the cysteine, ends with the phenylalanine, and has 16 residues. The sequence is cut down to CDR3 DNA, 48 bases in frame from base 1. Trimming takes 1 base off V and 2 bases off J; junction bases not matched to a gene: 3.

The data are from a study of blood T cell repertoires in COVID-19 (dated by TCRdb to about 2020). With respect to the entire study: Collaborator samples came from the United States, Italy and Spain and covered acute and convalescent phases of COVID-19. Where available, HLA class I and class II types were taken from metadata supplied by the sample provider and were not determined by assay-based typing. Samples came from the ongoing ImmuneRACE study (first 160 participants) plus 1,254 subjects from 6 global collaborators. The repertoires were released in a freely available public database meant as a resource for research on the immune response to SARS-CoV-2. Deeply sampled blood TCRbeta repertoires from subjects exposed to, actively infected with, or recovered from COVID-19 were included in the dataset. Sample metadata almost always included a de-identified subject ID, COVID-19 status, age in years and sex. The prospective study material was composed of cDNA or gDNA derived from T cells, B-cell-depleted T cells, or PBMCs. Overall study outcomes, separate from this receptor: How much clinical and demographic metadata was included differed by source and by participant, and the metadata was provided uncurated.

TCRbeta CDR3 regions were amplified from genomic DNA using the immunoSEQ Assay, a bias-controlled multiplex PCR. Per the source publication's procedure: The number of nucleated cells in each sample was estimated from the amplification of reference gene primers within the assay. To quantify the absolute abundance of each unique TCRbeta CDR3 rearrangement, sequence reads were collapsed and filtered. For each sample, productive Simpson clonality was calculated as the square root of Simpson's diversity index across productive rearrangements. What TCRdb holds here is the immuneACCESS table cut down to in-frame rearrangements. Part of the clones is not present; checked against another copy, under half of the missing clones reflect an unresolved V gene, and the others are unexplained. The V and J calls and clone size are taken from that table; D and trimming were inferred from the DNA. Counted in this sample were roughly 75,000 clones; 86% of them appeared once. In total, the top ten clones hold about 6% of the sample.

The rearrangement joined TRBV4-1 to TRBJ1-5, with TRBD1 matching 9 junction bases. Material: peripheral blood. This TCR was recovered from an elderly man with COVID-19, enrolled during active disease. The CDR3: CASSQGWTGGNQPQHF. The bases read TGCGCCAGCAGCCAAGGCTGGACAGGGGGCAATCAGCCCCAGCATTTT.